The clone carrying this T cell receptor beta chain was counted only a few times. As yet, its antigen is unknown. Looked up from germline, CDR1 is MNHEY and CDR2 is SMNVEV (reference sequence). The V segment lost 6 bases and the J segment 8 bases; nucleotides outside the gene matches: 9. The CDR3 is 14 residues long. These data come from a study of cytomegalovirus exposure and HLA in healthy donors. Findings and limits, study-wide: The dataset shows that most TCR sequences were rare, while some public TCRs occurred in many donors. Sequencing depth roughly uniform across donors was assumed in presence/absence analyses. An Asian-associated ancestry cluster reportedly showed fewer N-insertions than the roughly 670-donor mean in a later analysis.

PCR involved 60 Vbeta and 13 Jbeta primers. Clones were read by immunoSEQ multiplex PCR, and TCRdb kept only the in-frame ones, dropping some. Here the sample spans around 91,000 clones, about 89% being singletons. The J gene is TRBJ1-4, the V gene TRBV27; 7 bases are shared with TRBD1. The specimen was PBMCs. The TCR sequence derives from a man aged 25-45 years in good health and CMV-seropositive. CDR3: CASRDRQEFEKLFF. The CDR3 DNA follows: TGTGCCAGCAGGGACAGGCAAGAGTTCGAAAAACTGTTTTTT.